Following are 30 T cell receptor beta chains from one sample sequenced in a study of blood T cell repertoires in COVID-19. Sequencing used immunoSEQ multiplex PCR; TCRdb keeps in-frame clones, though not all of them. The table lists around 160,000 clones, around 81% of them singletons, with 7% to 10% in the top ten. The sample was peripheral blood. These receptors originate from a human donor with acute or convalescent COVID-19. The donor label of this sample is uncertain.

The CDR3 nucleotides are TGTGCCAGCAGCTTCGAGAGGGGCGGGGGTATAACTAATGAAAAACTGTTTTTT. Translated, it gives CASSFERGGGITNEKLFF. This sequence joins TRBV7-9 and TRBJ1-4; D is perhaps TRBD1 (5 bases). The CDR3 is made up of 18 amino acids. Germline V CDR1 and CDR2: SEHNR, FQNEAQ (reference sequence). V was shortened by 3 bases and J by 1 base, with 18 bases between the two germline ends.

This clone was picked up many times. The CDR3 loop is CASSRSRDSYNEQFF. The CDR3 bases are TGTGCCAGCAGCCGATCTCGGGACTCCTACAATGAGCAGTTCTTC. V and J are TRBV7-9 and TRBJ2-1; a possible D gene is TRBD2 (5 bases). The CDR3 is 15 residues long. Germline assignment: CDR1 SEHNR and CDR2 FQNEAQ (reference sequence). Trimming took off 5 bases at V and 0 bases at J, with 11 bases between the two ends.

CDR3 nucleotides: TGCGCCAGCAGCTCCACGGGTTACGAGCAGTACTTC. Translated: CASSSTGYEQYF. This chain joins TRBV10-2 and TRBJ2-7; no clear D gene. CDR1 is WSHSY, CDR2 SAAADI, per germline. The CDR3 consists of 12 residues. V shed 6 bases and J shed 4 bases, with 10 bases lying between them.

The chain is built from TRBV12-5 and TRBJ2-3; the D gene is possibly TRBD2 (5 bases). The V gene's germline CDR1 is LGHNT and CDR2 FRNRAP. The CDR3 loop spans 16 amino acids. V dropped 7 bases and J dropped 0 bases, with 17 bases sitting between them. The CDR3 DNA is TGTGCTAGTGCCTTGAGGTATACGGGGAGCACAGATACGCAGTATTTT. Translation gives CASALRYTGSTDTQYF.

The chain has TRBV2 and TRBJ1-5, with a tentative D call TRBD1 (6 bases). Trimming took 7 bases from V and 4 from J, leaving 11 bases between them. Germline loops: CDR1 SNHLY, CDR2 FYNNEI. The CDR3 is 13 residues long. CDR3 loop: CASTGQSNQPQHF. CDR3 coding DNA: TGTGCCAGCACCGGACAGTCTAATCAGCCCCAGCATTTT.

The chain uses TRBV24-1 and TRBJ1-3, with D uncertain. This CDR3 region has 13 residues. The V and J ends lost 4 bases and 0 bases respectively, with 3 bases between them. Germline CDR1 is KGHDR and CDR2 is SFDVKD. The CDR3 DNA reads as TGTGCCACCAGTGACCACTCTGGAAACACCATATATTTT. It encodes CATSDHSGNTIYF.

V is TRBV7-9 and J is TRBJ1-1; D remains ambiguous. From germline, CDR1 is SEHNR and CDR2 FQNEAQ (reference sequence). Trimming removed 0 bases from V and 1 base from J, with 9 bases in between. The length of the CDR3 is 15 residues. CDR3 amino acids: CASSLAQERNTEAFF. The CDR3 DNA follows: TGTGCCAGCAGCTTAGCGCAAGAGAGGAACACTGAAGCTTTCTTT.

The CDR3 here is CASSYSRDFNEKLFF. As DNA, the CDR3 is TGTGCCAGCAGTTACTCGCGGGACTTTAATGAAAAACTGTTTTTT. The chain links TRBV6-2 or TRBV6-3 to TRBJ1-4, with D tentatively TRBD1 (5 bases). This CDR3 has 15 amino acids. Trimming pared 0 bases from V and 4 bases from J, leaving 9 bases between. The germline V gene has CDR1 MNHEY and CDR2 SVGEGT.

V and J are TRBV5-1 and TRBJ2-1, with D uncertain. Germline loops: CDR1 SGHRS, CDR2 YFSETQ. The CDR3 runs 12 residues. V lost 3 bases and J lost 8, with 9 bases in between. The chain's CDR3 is CASSSRLDEQFF. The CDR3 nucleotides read TGCGCCAGCAGCTCCCGGTTGGATGAGCAGTTCTTC.

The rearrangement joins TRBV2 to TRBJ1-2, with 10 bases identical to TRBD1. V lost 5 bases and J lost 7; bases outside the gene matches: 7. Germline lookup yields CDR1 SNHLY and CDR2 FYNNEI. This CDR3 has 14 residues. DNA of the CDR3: TGTGCCAGCAGTCCGGGACAGGGGAGGTCTGGCTACACCTTC. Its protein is CASSPGQGRSGYTF.

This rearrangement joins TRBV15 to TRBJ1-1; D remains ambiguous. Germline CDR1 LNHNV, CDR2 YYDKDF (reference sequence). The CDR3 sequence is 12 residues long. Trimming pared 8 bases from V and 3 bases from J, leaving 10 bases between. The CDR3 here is CATQEEDTEAFF. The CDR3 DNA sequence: TGTGCCACCCAAGAGGAAGACACTGAAGCTTTCTTT.

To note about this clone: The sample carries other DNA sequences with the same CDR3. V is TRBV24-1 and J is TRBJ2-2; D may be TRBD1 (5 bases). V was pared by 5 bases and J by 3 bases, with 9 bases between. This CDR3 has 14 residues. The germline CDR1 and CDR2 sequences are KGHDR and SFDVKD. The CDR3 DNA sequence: TGTGCCACCAGTGGAACCAGGGACACCGGGGAGCTGTTTTTT. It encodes CATSGTRDTGELFF.

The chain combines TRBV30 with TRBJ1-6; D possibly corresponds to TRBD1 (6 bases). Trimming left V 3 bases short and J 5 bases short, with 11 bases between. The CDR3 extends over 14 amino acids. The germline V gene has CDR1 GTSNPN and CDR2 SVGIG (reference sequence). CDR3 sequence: CAWRGALDNSPLHF. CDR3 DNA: TGTGCCTGGAGGGGGGCTCTTGATAATTCACCCCTCCACTTT.

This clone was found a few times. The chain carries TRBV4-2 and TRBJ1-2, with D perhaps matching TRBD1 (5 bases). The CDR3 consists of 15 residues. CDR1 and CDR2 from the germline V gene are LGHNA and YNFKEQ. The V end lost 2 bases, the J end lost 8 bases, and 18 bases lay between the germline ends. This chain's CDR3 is CASSQTDTSRGGYTF. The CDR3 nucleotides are TGTGCCAGCAGCCAAACGGACACTTCAAGGGGAGGCTACACCTTC.

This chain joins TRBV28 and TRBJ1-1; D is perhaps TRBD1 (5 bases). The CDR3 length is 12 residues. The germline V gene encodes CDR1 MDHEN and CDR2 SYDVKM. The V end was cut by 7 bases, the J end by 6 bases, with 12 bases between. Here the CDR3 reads CASTGTEPEAFF. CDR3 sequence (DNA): TGTGCCAGCACCGGGACTGAACCTGAAGCTTTCTTT.

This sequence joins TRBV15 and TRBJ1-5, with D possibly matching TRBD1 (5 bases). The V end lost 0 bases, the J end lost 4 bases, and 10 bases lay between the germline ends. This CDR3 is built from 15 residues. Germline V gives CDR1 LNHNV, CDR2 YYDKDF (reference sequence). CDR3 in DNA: TGTGCCACCAGCAGAGATAAGGGGCTTAATCAGCCCCAGCATTTT. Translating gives CATSRDKGLNQPQHF.

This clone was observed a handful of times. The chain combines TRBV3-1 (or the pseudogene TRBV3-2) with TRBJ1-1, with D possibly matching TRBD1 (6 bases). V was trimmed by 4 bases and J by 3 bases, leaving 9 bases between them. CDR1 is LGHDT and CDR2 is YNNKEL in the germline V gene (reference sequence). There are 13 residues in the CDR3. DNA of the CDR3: TGTGCCAGCAGCCGGGGGCGCGACACTGAAGCTTTCTTT. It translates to CASSRGRDTEAFF.

CDR3 coding DNA: TGTGCCAGCACCAGACAGGAGAACACTGAAGCTTTCTTT. Its translation is CASTRQENTEAFF. The gene calls are TRBV6-5 and TRBJ1-1; maybe TRBD1 (6 bases). V gave up 7 bases and J gave up 1 base, with 10 bases separating them. The V gene's germline CDR1 is MNHEY and CDR2 SVGAGI. CDR3 length: 13 residues.

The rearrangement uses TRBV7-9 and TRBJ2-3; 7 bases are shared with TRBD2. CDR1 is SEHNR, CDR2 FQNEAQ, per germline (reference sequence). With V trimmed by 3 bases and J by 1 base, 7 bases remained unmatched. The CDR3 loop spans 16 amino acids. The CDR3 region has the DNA TGTGCCAGCAGCTTGGGTCCCCGGGGGGGCACAGATACGCAGTATTTT. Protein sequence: CASSLGPRGGTDTQYF.

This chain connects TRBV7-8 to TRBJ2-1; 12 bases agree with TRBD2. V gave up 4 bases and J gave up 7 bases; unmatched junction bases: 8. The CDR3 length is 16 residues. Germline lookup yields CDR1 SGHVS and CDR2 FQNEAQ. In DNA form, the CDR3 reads TGTGCCAGCAGCTCGCAAACTAGCGGGGGGCGAAATGAGCAGTTCTTC. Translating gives CASSSQTSGGRNEQFF.

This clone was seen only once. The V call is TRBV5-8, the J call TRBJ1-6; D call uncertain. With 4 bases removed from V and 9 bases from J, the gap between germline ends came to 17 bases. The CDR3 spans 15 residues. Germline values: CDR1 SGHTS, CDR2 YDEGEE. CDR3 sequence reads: CASSPRSPSGSPLHF. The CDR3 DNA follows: TGTGCCAGCAGCCCCAGGTCCCCGAGTGGTTCACCCCTCCACTTT.

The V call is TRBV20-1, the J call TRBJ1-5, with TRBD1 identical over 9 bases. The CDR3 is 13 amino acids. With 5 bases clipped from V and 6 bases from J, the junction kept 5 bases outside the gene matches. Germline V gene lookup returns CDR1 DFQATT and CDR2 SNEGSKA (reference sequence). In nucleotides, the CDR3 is TGCAGTGCTGGTGGACAGGGGATTCAGCCCCAGCATTTT. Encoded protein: CSAGGQGIQPQHF.

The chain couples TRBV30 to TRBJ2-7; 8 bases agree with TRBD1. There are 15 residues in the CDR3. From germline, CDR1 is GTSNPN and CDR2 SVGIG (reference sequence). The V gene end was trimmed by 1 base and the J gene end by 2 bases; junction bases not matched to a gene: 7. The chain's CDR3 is CAWSGTGKSPYEQYF. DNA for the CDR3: TGTGCCTGGAGTGGGACAGGGAAATCTCCCTACGAGCAGTACTTC.

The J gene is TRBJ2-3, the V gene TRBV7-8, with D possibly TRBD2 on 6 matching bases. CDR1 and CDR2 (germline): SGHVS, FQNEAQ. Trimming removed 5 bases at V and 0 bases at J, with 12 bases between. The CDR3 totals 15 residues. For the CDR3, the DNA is TGTGCCAGCAGCCCCCCACTAGCTAGCACAGATACGCAGTATTTT. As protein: CASSPPLASTDTQYF.

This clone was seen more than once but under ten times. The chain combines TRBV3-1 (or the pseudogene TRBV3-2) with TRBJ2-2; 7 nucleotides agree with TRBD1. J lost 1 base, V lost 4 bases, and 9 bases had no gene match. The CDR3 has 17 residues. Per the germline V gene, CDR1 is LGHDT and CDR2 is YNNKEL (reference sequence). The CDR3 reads CASSPIRRTGNTGELFF. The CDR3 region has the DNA TGTGCCAGCAGCCCGATAAGAAGGACAGGGAACACCGGGGAGCTGTTTTTT.

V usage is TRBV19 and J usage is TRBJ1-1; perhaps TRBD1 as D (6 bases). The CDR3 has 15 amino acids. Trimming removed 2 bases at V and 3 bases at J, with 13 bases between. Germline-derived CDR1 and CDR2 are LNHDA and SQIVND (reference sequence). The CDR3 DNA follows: TGTGCCAGTAGTATAAGGGGGGGCGCCGACACTGAAGCTTTCTTT. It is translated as CASSIRGGADTEAFF.

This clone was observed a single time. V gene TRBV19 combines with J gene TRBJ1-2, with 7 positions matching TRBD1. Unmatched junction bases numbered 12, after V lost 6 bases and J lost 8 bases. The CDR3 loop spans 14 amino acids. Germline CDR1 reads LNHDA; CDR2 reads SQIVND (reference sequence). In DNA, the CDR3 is TGTGCCAGTAGCCCCCGGGGAAGACAGGGCGGCTACACCTTC. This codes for CASSPRGRQGGYTF.

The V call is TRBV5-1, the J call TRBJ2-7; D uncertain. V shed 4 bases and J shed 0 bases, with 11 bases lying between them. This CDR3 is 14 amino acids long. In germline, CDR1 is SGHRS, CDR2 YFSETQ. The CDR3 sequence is CASSGRPGSYEQYF. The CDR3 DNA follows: TGCGCCAGCAGCGGCCGGCCGGGCTCCTACGAGCAGTACTTC.

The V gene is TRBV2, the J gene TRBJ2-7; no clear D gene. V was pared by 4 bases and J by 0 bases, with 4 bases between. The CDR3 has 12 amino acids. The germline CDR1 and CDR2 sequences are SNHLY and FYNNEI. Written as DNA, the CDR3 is TGTGCCAGCAGTGGAGACTCCTACGAGCAGTACGTC. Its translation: CASSGDSYEQYV.

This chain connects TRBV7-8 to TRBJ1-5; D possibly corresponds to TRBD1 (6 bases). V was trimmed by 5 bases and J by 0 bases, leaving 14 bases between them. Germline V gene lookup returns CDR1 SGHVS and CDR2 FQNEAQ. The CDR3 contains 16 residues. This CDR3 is CASSLRDTVSNQPQHF. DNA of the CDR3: TGTGCCAGCAGCCTCCGGGACACCGTTAGCAATCAGCCCCAGCATTTT. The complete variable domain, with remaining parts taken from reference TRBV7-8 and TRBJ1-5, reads GAGVSQSPRYKVAKRGQDVALRCDPISGHVSLFWYQQALGQGPEFLTYFQNEAQLDKSGLPSDRFFAERPEGSVSTLKIQRTQQEDSAVYLCASSLRDTVSNQPQHFGDGTRLSIL.